This TCR beta chain was sequenced in a study of CD8+CD57+ T cells in acquired aplastic anemia. Study summary: The DNA of sorted CD4+ and CD8+ cells averaged roughly 3.2 ug.

Whoever was chosen for sequencing had shown CD8+CD57+ cell expansion by flow cytometry. Every patient was diagnosed with severe acquired aplastic anemia. Concerning this clonotype itself: The antigen is unknown.

It was genomic DNA that served as the template for profiling TCR beta VDJ and CDR3. TCRdb re-analysed the reads in MiXCR, keeping a single row per CDR3 protein. The data show under 250,000 distinct CDR3 sequences, about 44% seen once. Study findings and constraints: Between the patient and control groups, CD8+ Simpson's diversity did not differ significantly.

Trimming took off 11 bases at V and 1 base at J, with 17 bases between the two ends. This CDR3 region has 14 residues. Germline values: CDR1 ENHRY, CDR2 SYGVKD. V gene TRBV10-3 combines with J gene TRBJ1-1; D possibly corresponds to TRBD1 (5 bases). This sequence originates from a human donor with aplastic anemia. Sequencing was done on a sample of sorted CD4+, CD8+, or CD8+CD57+ T cells (not recorded which) from PBMCs. CDR3 in DNA: TGTGCCGTAAGTGGTCGACAGTCGAACACTGAAGCTTTCTTT. Its translation is CAVSGRQSNTEAFF.